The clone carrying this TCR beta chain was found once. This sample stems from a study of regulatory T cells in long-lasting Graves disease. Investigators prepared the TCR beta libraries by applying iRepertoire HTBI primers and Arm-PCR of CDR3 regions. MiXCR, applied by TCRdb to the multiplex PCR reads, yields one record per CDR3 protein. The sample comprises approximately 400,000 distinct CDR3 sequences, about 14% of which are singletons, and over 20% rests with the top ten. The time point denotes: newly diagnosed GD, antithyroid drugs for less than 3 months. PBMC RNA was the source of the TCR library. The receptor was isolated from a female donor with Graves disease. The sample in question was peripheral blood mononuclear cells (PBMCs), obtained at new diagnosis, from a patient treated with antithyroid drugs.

The CDR3 protein is CASSTRYRGGADTQYF. The CDR3 nucleotides are TGTGCCAGTAGTACTCGCTATCGGGGGGGGGCAGATACGCAGTATTTT. The gene calls are TRBV19 and TRBJ2-3; 8 bases align to TRBD2. Trimming removed 4 bases from V and 4 bases from J; junction bases left unmatched: 10. There are 16 residues in the CDR3. Germline V gene sequence: CDR1 LNHDA, CDR2 SQIVND (reference sequence).